A selection of T cell receptor beta chains follows, all from one sample in a study of control samples from healthy donors and cancer patients. The protocol was immunoSEQ multiplex PCR, while the TCRdb copy is restricted to in-frame clones and leaves out a portion. The sample lists roughly 200,000 clones, about nine tenths occurring once. Sequencing input: blood. The receptor set was obtained from a man aged 30 to 39 in good health. Each CDR3 is given with its conserved first and last residue. D genes are given only for firm matches. Expanded clones get a size class; other rows say once, few or many, or leave the size out.

.	TRBV19	TRBJ2-7	.	TGTGCCAGTAGTATAAGTATCCACTCCTACGAGCAGTACTTC	CASSISIHSYEQYF
.	TRBV5-6	TRBJ1-6	TRBD1	TGTGCCAGCAGCCCCCAGGGGGCGGTTGGTAATTCACCCCTCCACTTT	CASSPQGAVGNSPLHF
few	TRBV14	TRBJ2-7	.	TGTGCCAGCAGCCAAGGTCGGGACAACTCCTACGAGCAGTACTTC	CASSQGRDNSYEQYF
few	TRBV19	TRBJ2-1	TRBD2	TGTGCCAGTAGGGAACGAGGACTAGCGGGGGAGCTTAGACAAGGGCCCTCCTACAATGAGCAGTTCTTC	CASRERGLAGELRQGPSYNEQFF
.	TRBV14	TRBJ2-3	TRBD2	TGTGCCAGCAGCCAAGATGTTCCTAGCGGGCGCAACACAGATACGCAGTATTTT	CASSQDVPSGRNTDTQYF
few	TRBV12-3/TRBV12-4	TRBJ1-2	.	TGTGCCAGCAGTTTCGGCGCGGGTGGCTACACCTTC	CASSFGAGGYTF
.	TRBV25-1	TRBJ2-2	.	TGTGCCAGCAGTGACTGGCAGGGGTCTTTGAACACCGGGGAGCTGTTTTTT	CASSDWQGSLNTGELFF
.	TRBV11-2	TRBJ2-7	.	TGTGCCAGCAGCTTAGACGGGGCCGGAACCTACGAGCAGTACTTC	CASSLDGAGTYEQYF
once	TRBV19	TRBJ1-1	TRBD1	TGTGCCAGTAGTCCCGGGACAGGGGGCAACACTGAAGCTTTCTTT	CASSPGTGGNTEAFF
.	TRBV10-3	TRBJ2-3	.	TGTGCCACCTGGCTGGGGCTTAACACAGATACGCAGTATTTT	CATWLGLNTDTQYF
.	TRBV30	TRBJ2-1	TRBD2	TGTGCCTGGAGTGGGAAGCTAGCGGGGGTTAGCTCCTACAATGAGCAGTTCTTC	CAWSGKLAGVSSYNEQFF
medium-sized	TRBV7-9	TRBJ2-7	TRBD2	TGTGCCAGCAGCACTACAGCGGGGGAGAGCTCCTACGAGCAGTACTTC	CASSTTAGESSYEQYF
.	TRBV11-2	TRBJ2-2	.	TGTGCCAGCAGCCTCACGGTCATTAACACCGGGGAGCTGTTTTTT	CASSLTVINTGELFF
.	TRBV5-1	TRBJ2-1	TRBD2	TGCGCCAGCAGCGGGAATCTAGCGGGGGGGCTGGCTTACAATGAGCAGTTCTTC	CASSGNLAGGLAYNEQFF
.	TRBV2	TRBJ2-1	TRBD1	TGTGCCAGCAGTGAGGAGGGGACAGGCAACAATGAGCAGTTCTTC	CASSEEGTGNNEQFF
.	TRBV7-9	TRBJ1-3	.	TGTGCCAGCAGCCCCCCAGGGAACTCTGGAAACACCATATATTTT	CASSPPGNSGNTIYF
.	TRBV2	TRBJ1-6	TRBD1	TGTGCCACCACGGGACAGGCGAAAGGGAATTCACCCCTCCACTTT	CATTGQAKGNSPLHF
.	TRBV12-3/TRBV12-4	TRBJ1-4	.	TGTGCCAGCAGTTTGAACGAGGGTCAAAAACTGTTTTTT	CASSLNEGQKLFF
once	TRBV10-2	TRBJ2-7	.	TGCGCCAGCAGTGAAGTGGTTTTTAGCTCCTACGAGCAGTACTTC	CASSEVVFSSYEQYF
.	TRBV12-5	TRBJ2-1	TRBD2	TGTGCTAGTGGTTTGACAACGGGGGGGGCTCACAATGAGCAGTTCTTC	CASGLTTGGAHNEQFF
.	TRBV7-9	TRBJ1-2	.	TGTGCCAGCAGCGCTGGGGTTAACTATGGCTACACCTTC	CASSAGVNYGYTF
.	TRBV10-2	TRBJ2-7	.	TGCGCCAGCAGCCAGAGCTGGAGCTCCTACGAGCAGTACTTC	CASSQSWSSYEQYF
.	TRBV11-2	TRBJ1-4	.	TGTGCCAGCAGCTTAGGCGGACAGCAAAATGAAAAACTGTTTTTT	CASSLGGQQNEKLFF
.	TRBV27	TRBJ2-7	.	TGTGCCAGCAGCTCGGGTCGCCCCACGGGGAAAATCTACGAGCAGTACTTC	CASSSGRPTGKIYEQYF
.	TRBV6-5	TRBJ1-3	TRBD1	TGTGCCAGCAGCCCACAGGGGGGAAACACCATATATTTT	CASSPQGGNTIYF
.	TRBV6-5	TRBJ1-1	TRBD1	TGTGCCACCATGGGACAGATGAACACTGAAGCTTTCTTT	CATMGQMNTEAFF
.	TRBV30	TRBJ1-6	TRBD1	TGTGCCTGCCACCGACAGGGCGAGAATTCACCCCTCCACTTT	CACHRQGENSPLHF
.	TRBV11-3	TRBJ2-7	.	TGTGCCAGCAGCCCCAACGGGGGCGACCCCTACGAGCAGTACTTC	CASSPNGGDPYEQYF
.	TRBV11-2	TRBJ1-1	.	TGTGCCAGCAGCTCCGATCAAGATACAGGGAACACTGAAGCTTTCTTT	CASSSDQDTGNTEAFF
.	TRBV5-1	TRBJ1-1	TRBD1	TGCGCCAGCAGCCAGGGACAGGCGAACACTGAAGCTTTCTTT	CASSQGQANTEAFF
.	TRBV19	TRBJ2-4	.	TGTGCCAGTAGTATGGGGAAAGGCAAAAACATTCAGTACTTC	CASSMGKGKNIQYF
.	TRBV9	TRBJ2-2	.	TGTGCCAGCAGCGTAGTTTACGGGGAGCTGTTTTTT	CASSVVYGELFF
.	TRBV24-1	TRBJ2-2	.	TGTGCCACCAAACAAGAGCAGGACACCGGGGAGCTGTTTTTT	CATKQEQDTGELFF
few	TRBV29-1	TRBJ1-1	TRBD1	TGCAGCGTGAGGACAGGGGGCGCATCTGAAGCTTTCTTT	CSVRTGGASEAFF
once	TRBV5-1	TRBJ2-1	TRBD2	TGCGCCAGCAGCTTACGGGGGGATTACAATGAGCAGTTCTTC	CASSLRGDYNEQFF
few	TRBV2	TRBJ1-5	.	TGTGCCAGCAAAGGGAAGGGCCCTCGTCAGCCCCAGCATTTT	CASKGKGPRQPQHF
.	TRBV27	TRBJ1-6	TRBD1	TGTGCCAGCAGCGGGACAGGGGGAAATTCACCCCTCCACTTT	CASSGTGGNSPLHF
.	TRBV29-1	TRBJ1-2	.	TGCAGCGTTGAATTCCGGACAGAGGTTAACTATGGCTACACCTTC	CSVEFRTEVNYGYTF
.	TRBV20-1	TRBJ2-1	.	TGCAGTGCTAGTAAGATTGGGGGACATGTCAATGAGCAGTTCTTC	CSASKIGGHVNEQFF
.	TRBV13	TRBJ1-6	.	TGTGCCAGCAGCTTTGGTGGCGTAGGGTTAGGGGCCCTCCACTTT	CASSFGGVGLGALHF
.	TRBV27	TRBJ2-7	.	TGTGCCAGCGGGGGCTTCAGGGACCACGAGCAGTACTTC	CASGGFRDHEQYF